This T cell receptor (beta chain) came from a study of T cells in Graves' hyperthyroidism and ophthalmopathy. Study overall: Staff took peripheral blood when the initial diagnosis was made, before any treatment began.

The TCR beta CDR3 regions underwent amplification using RNA transcripts as the source. Using the HTBI primer set, a first-round RT-PCR was run on the TCR CDR3. TCRdb passed the multiplex PCR reads through MiXCR, listing each CDR3 protein once. The profile shows some 200,000 distinct CDR3 sequences, about a sixth of them singletons. As for this clonotype: No antigen is known for it.

The study, taken as a whole, reports: A median around 6 months before onset, the model predicted ophthalmopathy. Ophthalmopathy could be told apart from stable hyperthyroidism with a 13 V-J model.

Sequenced input: blood. The receptor was isolated from a woman aged 45-60 years with Graves' hyperthyroidism.

In DNA form, the CDR3 reads TGTGCCAGCGCGTATGCGGGGGCGCGGGTCATCAATTCACCCCTCCACTTT. Its translation: CASAYAGARVINSPLHF. The chain carries TRBV27 and TRBJ1-6; TRBD1 is a possible D gene (6 bases). Germline-derived CDR1 and CDR2 are MNHEY and SMNVEV (reference sequence). This CDR3 spans 17 amino acids. With 8 bases removed from V and 7 bases from J, the gap between germline ends came to 24 bases.